A single sample is the source of the 26 T cell receptor beta chains below, sequenced in a study of CD4 and CD8 cells across lung adenocarcinoma regions. TCRdb re-derived calls from the PCR reads in MiXCR, one entry per CDR3 protein. The data show about 23,000 distinct CDR3 sequences, with approximately 52% seen just once and over 20% held by the top ten. The specimen was CD4+ T cells from the center of a lung tumor. Receptor source: a male donor with lung adenocarcinoma. The CD4 and CD8 labels of this study may be unreliable.

The chain joins TRBV2 to TRBJ1-3; a weak D match, TRBD1 (5 bases). This CDR3 has 17 amino acids. V lost 5 bases, J lost 0 bases, and 17 bases lay in between. The germline CDR1 and CDR2 sequences are SNHLY and FYNNEI. The CDR3 DNA reads as TGTGCCAGCAGTATTCGGCAGGGCCTATTCTCTGGAAACACCATATATTTT. The encoded protein is CASSIRQGLFSGNTIYF.

In nucleotides, the CDR3 is TGTGCCAGCAGTCTTACCTATAAGGATACGCAGTATTTT. It yields the protein CASSLTYKDTQYF. The V gene is TRBV12-3 or TRBV12-4, the J gene TRBJ2-3; D is undetermined. This CDR3 has 13 residues. Between the trimmed V and J ends, which lost 5 bases and 6 bases, there was a span of 12 bases.

About this clonotype: A junction end diverges from the germline sequence, so it may reflect a read error. The chain couples TRBV6-1 to TRBJ2-3; 8 bases are a match to TRBD2. The CDR3 is 14 residues long. Germline V gene lookup returns CDR1 MNHNS and CDR2 SASEGT. The CDR3 region has the DNA TGTGCGGGCAGTGGCACTAGCGGCACAGAGACGCAGTATTTT. Translation gives CAGSGTSGTETQYF.

The genes are TRBV5-1 and TRBJ1-4, with D uncertain. V shed 1 base and J shed 7 bases, with 11 bases lying between them. The CDR3 has 14 residues. Looked up from germline, CDR1 is SGHRS and CDR2 is YFSETQ. The CDR3: CASSLISGGEKLFF. The CDR3 nucleotides are TGCGCCAGCAGCTTGATATCCGGAGGTGAAAAACTGTTTTTT.

This clonotype turned up a few times. The chain uses TRBV27 and TRBJ2-1; no definite D call. This CDR3 comprises 14 residues. V shed 6 bases and J shed 0 bases, with 9 bases lying between them. Germline lookup yields CDR1 MNHEY and CDR2 SMNVEV (reference sequence). CDR3 in amino acids: CASRTVSSYNEQFF. The CDR3, as DNA: TGTGCCAGCAGAACCGTGAGCTCCTACAATGAGCAGTTCTTC.

A note on this clonotype: The junction differs from germline at one of its ends, possibly a read error. The V and J genes are TRBV6-1 and TRBJ2-2; 8 nucleotides agree with TRBD2. The CDR3 consists of 17 residues. The V gene's germline CDR1 is MNHNS and CDR2 SASEGT. CDR3 sequence: CASSRRGAAGGTGELYF. The CDR3 DNA reads as TGTGCCAGCAGCCGGAGGGGAGCGGCGGGAGGCACCGGGGAGCTGTATTTT.

This clonotype counts as medium-sized. The V and J genes are TRBV27 and TRBJ2-5; 9 bases agree with TRBD1. The CDR3 contains 15 residues. Per the germline V gene, CDR1 is MNHEY and CDR2 is SMNVEV (reference sequence). With V trimmed by 6 bases and J by 9 bases, 14 bases remained unmatched. The CDR3 DNA reads as TGTGCCAGCAGGGCCGGGACAGGGTCCCCCGAGGCCCAGTACTTC. Translation: CASRAGTGSPEAQYF.

This clonotype was seen repeatedly, ten times or more. The chain joins TRBV6-5 to TRBJ1-2; no firm D call. Germline V lookup: CDR1 MNHEY, CDR2 SVGAGI. CDR3 length: 15 residues. Trimming cost V 0 bases and J 7 bases, with 15 bases left between them. CDR3 bases: TGTGCCAGCAGTTACTCAGGGAACGAAGCAGGTGGCTACACCTTC. Translating it yields CASSYSGNEAGGYTF.

The chain combines TRBV27 with TRBJ2-3; D is unresolved. The J call could be wrong; TRBJ2-7 is a better fit for the DNA end. Germline-derived CDR1 and CDR2 are MNHEY and SMNVEV (reference sequence). This CDR3 has 17 amino acids. In nucleotides, the CDR3 is TGTGCCAGCAGTCCGGGCCGACTGGCCCGTGAGCAAGATACGCAGTACTTC. This sequence encodes CASSPGRLAREQDTQYF.

V is TRBV12-3 or TRBV12-4 and J is TRBJ2-2, with 9 bases identical to TRBD1. This CDR3 has 15 residues. Trimming cost V 4 bases and J 4 bases; bases outside gene matches: 4. DNA of the CDR3: TGTGCCAGCAGTTCCCGACAGGGGGGCACCGGGGAGCTGTTTTTT. It codes for CASSSRQGGTGELFF.

This clonotype appeared a single time. The chain combines TRBV6-1 with TRBJ2-3; D call uncertain. Germline V gene sequence: CDR1 MNHNS, CDR2 SASEGT. The CDR3 runs to 12 residues. With 4 bases removed from V and 5 bases from J, the gap between germline ends came to 7 bases. CDR3 coding DNA: TGTGCCAGCAGTGTAGAGCAAGATACGCAGTATTTT. This codes for CASSVEQDTQYF.

As concerns this clonotype: At one end the junction does not follow the germline gene, possibly because of a read error. V is TRBV6-1 and J is TRBJ2-6, with D possibly being TRBD1 or TRBD2 (5 bases each). Germline CDR1 and CDR2: MNHNS and SASEGT. CDR3 length equals 15 residues. The CDR3, as DNA: TGTGCCAGCGGGGGTGCACATCCGGGGTCCTACGAGCAGTATTTC. The encoded protein is CASGGAHPGSYEQYF.

This clonotype was observed many times. The chain has TRBV9 and TRBJ2-7, with 10 bases that match TRBD2. The germline V gene has CDR1 SGDLS and CDR2 YYNGEE. The CDR3 is made up of 15 amino acids. V dropped 3 bases and J dropped 4; count of bases not matched to a gene: 7. This chain's CDR3 is CASSGPSSGSYEQYF. The CDR3 DNA is TGTGCCAGCAGCGGACCCTCTAGCGGGAGTTACGAGCAGTACTTC.

This clonotype was seen many times. J is TRBJ1-5 and V is TRBV6-1, with D perhaps matching TRBD1 (5 bases). CDR3 length: 12 amino acids. In germline, CDR1 is MNHNS, CDR2 SASEGT. V lost 8 bases and J 6 bases, leaving 11 bases between the germline ends. The CDR3 DNA reads as TGTGCCAGCGGGGGAAGGTTTCAGCCCCAGCATTTT. It codes for CASGGRFQPQHF.

As to this clonotype: The junction departs from germline at one end; a sequencing error may be responsible. The chain links TRBV7-2 to TRBJ2-4; D assignment may be TRBD1 or TRBD2 (5 bases each). Germline-derived CDR1 and CDR2 are SGHTA and FQGNSA. This CDR3 comprises 14 residues. The CDR3 sequence is CRVTLLGVKDTQYF. In DNA form, the CDR3 reads TGCCGCGTCACCTTGCTGGGGGTCAAAGACACGCAGTACTTT.

The V call is TRBV27, the J call TRBJ2-5, with 7 bases that match TRBD1. Trimming removed 5 bases from V and 8 bases from J; junction bases left unmatched: 20. The CDR3 loop spans 17 amino acids. The germline gives CDR1 MNHEY, CDR2 SMNVEV (reference sequence). This CDR3 is CASSPGRGGCDPDTQYF. DNA for the CDR3: TGTGCCAGCAGTCCGGGCCGAGGGGGCTGTGACCCAGATACCCAGTACTTC.

This clonotype has only a few counts. The chain carries TRBV6-1 and TRBJ1-6; a weak D match, TRBD1 (6 bases). This CDR3 has 15 residues. In germline, CDR1 is MNHNS, CDR2 SASEGT. Trimming took 5 bases from V and 7 from J, leaving 15 bases between them. In DNA, the CDR3 is TGTGCCAGCAGTCCCACGTGGACAGCCAATTCACCCCTCCACTTT. It is translated as CASSPTWTANSPLHF.

The genes are TRBV27 and TRBJ2-1; D is unclear. CDR1 MNHEY and CDR2 SMNVEV come from the germline V gene (reference sequence). The length of the CDR3 is 13 residues. Between the trimmed V and J ends, which lost 5 bases and 2 bases, there was a span of 7 bases. CDR3 sequence (DNA): TGTGCCAGCAGTCCCAAGACCTACAATGAGCAGTTCTTC. Protein product: CASSPKTYNEQFF.

The table lists this clonotype with many counts. The chain couples TRBV15 to TRBJ2-3, with D hard to call. V lost 1 base, J lost 5 bases, and 13 bases lay in between. CDR1 LNHNV and CDR2 YYDKDF come from the germline V gene (reference sequence). The CDR3 has 15 residues. CDR3 coding DNA: TGTGCCACCAGCAGAGTGTTAAGAGATCAAGATACGCAGTATTTT. Translated, it gives CATSRVLRDQDTQYF.

The table lists this clonotype with a few counts. Written as DNA, the CDR3 is TGTGCCAGCAGTGAATATAATGCGCGGGGCAATGAGCAGTTCTTC. This codes for CASSEYNARGNEQFF. V is TRBV25-1 and J is TRBJ2-1; TRBD2 is a possible D gene (6 bases). Germline CDR1 MGHDK, CDR2 SYGVNS. V lost 0 bases, J lost 6 bases, and 12 bases lay in between. The CDR3 covers 15 residues.

V and J are TRBV28 and TRBJ2-3; possible D gene TRBD1, 6 bases. Germline V gene lookup returns CDR1 MDHEN and CDR2 SYDVKM. V was shortened by 5 bases and J by 1 base, with 13 bases between the two germline ends. The CDR3 length is 15 residues. The CDR3 nucleotides are TGTGCCAGCAGTCACGGACAGTCCGGCACAGATACGCAGTATTTT. Residues: CASSHGQSGTDTQYF. The full variable domain, with the rest looked up from reference TRBV28 and TRBJ2-3, is DVKVTQSSRYLVKRTGEKVFLECVQDMDHENMFWYRQDPGLGLRLIYFSYDVKMKEKGDIPEGYSVSREKKERFSLILESASTNQTSMYLCASSHGQSGTDTQYFGPGTRLTVL.

The chain combines TRBV27 with TRBJ2-5; TRBD1 might be the D (5 bases). This CDR3 is built from 13 residues. Germline V gene lookup returns CDR1 MNHEY and CDR2 SMNVEV (reference sequence). V was shortened by 6 bases and J by 11 bases, with 19 bases between the two germline ends. The CDR3 spells CASRQGGQEEQYF. The CDR3 coding sequence is TGTGCCAGCAGGCAGGGTGGCCAAGAGGAGCAGTACTTC.

Of note for this clonotype: An end of the junction does not agree with germline; a read error may underlie this. This chain links TRBV6-5 with TRBJ2-3; TRBD2 matches at 9 bases. CDR1 is MNHEY and CDR2 is SVGAGI in the germline V gene. This CDR3 comprises 16 residues. The CDR3 here is CASSYQLAGCTGAQFF. CDR3 bases: TGTGCCAGCAGTTATCAGCTAGCGGGATGTACCGGGGCGCAGTTTTTT.

This clonotype has only a few counts. Here the CDR3 reads CASTTSGTSGIETQYF. CDR3 sequence (DNA): TGTGCCAGCACTACTTCCGGGACTAGCGGGATTGAGACCCAGTACTTC. J is TRBJ2-1 and V is TRBV27; 13 bases agree with TRBD2. The J call may not be correct, given that the DNA end is closer to TRBJ2-5. The germline V gene has CDR1 MNHEY and CDR2 SMNVEV (reference sequence). The CDR3 has 16 amino acids.

This clonotype was observed a few times. The rearrangement joins TRBV6-1 to TRBJ2-3; 8 bases line up with TRBD2. With 8 bases clipped from V and 6 bases from J, the junction kept 16 bases outside the gene matches. Germline V gene data show CDR1 as MNHNS and CDR2 as SASEGT. The CDR3 runs to 16 residues. Here the CDR3 reads CASFFRGGDPRDTQYF. CDR3 coding DNA: TGTGCCAGCTTTTTCCGGGGGGGCGACCCCCGGGATACGCAGTATTTT.

This clonotype appeared a few times. V gene TRBV6-1 combines with J gene TRBJ2-4, with 12 positions matching TRBD2. The J call may be faulty, since TRBJ2-1 better matches the DNA end. CDR1 is MNHNS, CDR2 SASEGT, per germline. The CDR3 is 14 residues long. The CDR3 nucleotides read TGTGCCAGCAGCATGACTAGCGGGAGAAATGAGCAGTTCTTC. Translation gives CASSMTSGRNEQFF.